The rows below give T cell receptor beta chains drawn from one sample of a study of blood T cell repertoires in COVID-19. Sequencing was performed with immunoSEQ multiplex PCR; in TCRdb, only in-frame clones are kept and a portion is missing. The sample holds 50,000 to 65,000 clones, roughly nine tenths seen once. The specimen was peripheral blood. The origin of the receptors is a woman between 55 and 75 years old with active or convalescent COVID-19. CDR3s include the opening cysteine and the closing phenylalanine or tryptophan. A D gene is named only where the DNA matches it firmly. Size is omitted from some rows. Given values are once, few, many or a class for expanded clones.

>NA|TRBV11-2|NA|TRBJ1-2
CASSLEQGTGYTF
TGTGCCAGCAGCTTAGAACAGGGTACAGGCTACACCTTC
>NA|TRBV27|NA|TRBJ2-7
CASSFIQGLSYEQYF
TGTGCCAGCAGTTTTATCCAGGGTCTCTCCTACGAGCAGTACTTC
>NA|TRBV30|TRBD2|TRBJ2-3
CATGLAATDTQYF
TGTGCCACAGGACTAGCGGCCACAGATACGCAGTATTTT
>NA|TRBV10-2|NA|TRBJ1-5
CASNTGLAQPQHF
TGCGCCAGCAACACAGGGTTGGCTCAGCCCCAGCATTTT
>NA|TRBV6-6|NA|TRBJ2-5
CASSYSHTQQETQYF
TGTGCCAGCAGTTACTCTCATACTCAACAAGAGACCCAGTACTTC
>NA|TRBV6-5|TRBD1|TRBJ1-1
CASSYNTGDLETEAFF
TGTGCCAGCAGTTATAATACAGGGGACTTGGAAACTGAAGCTTTCTTT
>once|TRBV30|NA|TRBJ1-3
CAWRTFTGSGNTIYF
TGTGCCTGGAGGACCTTTACAGGGTCAGGAAACACCATATATTTT
>NA|TRBV6-5|NA|TRBJ2-7
CASSYSHSATYEQYF
TGTGCCAGCAGTTACTCCCATAGTGCTACCTACGAGCAGTACTTC
>NA|TRBV5-1|NA|TRBJ2-5
CASSLGLGVRETQYF
TGCGCCAGCAGCTTGGGACTAGGTGTACGGGAGACCCAGTACTTC
>NA|TRBV12-3/TRBV12-4|NA|TRBJ1-4
CASRWTENEKLFF
TGTGCCAGCAGGTGGACAGAAAATGAAAAACTGTTTTTT
>NA|TRBV30|NA|TRBJ1-6
CASSPGPTNSPLHF
TGTGCCTCGAGCCCAGGTCCTACGAATTCACCCCTCCACTTT
>NA|TRBV5-6|NA|TRBJ2-7
CASSYSGTSYEQYF
TGTGCCAGCAGCTATAGCGGTACCTCCTACGAGCAGTACTTC
>NA|TRBV6-1|TRBD1|TRBJ1-5
CASSEWDRGSNQPQHF
TGTGCCAGCAGTGAATGGGACAGGGGTAGCAATCAGCCCCAGCATTTT
>NA|TRBV19|TRBD2|TRBJ2-3
CASSRLAGGADTQYF
TGTGCCAGTAGTCGGCTAGCGGGAGGGGCAGATACGCAGTATTTT
>NA|TRBV5-1|NA|TRBJ1-1
CASSLGLMNTEAFF
TGCGCCAGCAGCTTAGGACTTATGAACACTGAAGCTTTCTTT
>NA|TRBV7-2|TRBD1|TRBJ1-3
CASSLARTGLDTIYF
TGTGCCAGCAGCTTAGCGCGGACAGGGTTAGACACCATATATTTT
>NA|TRBV3-1/TRBV3-2|NA|TRBJ1-5
CASSQGGPHQPQHF
TGTGCCAGCAGCCAAGGGGGGCCACATCAGCCCCAGCATTTT
>once|TRBV11-2|TRBD2|TRBJ2-3
CASTQGISGRLNF
TGTGCCAGCACCCAAGGGATTAGCGGGAGGCTTAATTTT
>once|TRBV27|NA|TRBJ1-1
CASSYRENTEAFF
TGTGCCAGCAGTTACAGGGAAAACACTGAAGCTTTCTTT
>few|TRBV7-9|TRBD1|TRBJ1-5
CASSPTGGDQPQHF
TGTGCCAGCAGCCCGACAGGGGGCGATCAGCCCCAGCATTTT
>NA|TRBV6-5|NA|TRBJ2-3
CASRSGGSTDTQYF
TGTGCCAGCAGATCAGGTGGGAGCACAGATACGCAGTATTTT
>NA|TRBV18|NA|TRBJ2-5
CASSPFRWDAGETQYF
TGTGCCAGCTCACCATTTAGATGGGATGCGGGGGAGACCCAGTACTTC
>NA|TRBV28|TRBD1|TRBJ1-3
CASSLRDRSSGNTIYF
TGTGCCAGCAGTTTACGGGACAGGAGCTCTGGAAACACCATATATTTT
>NA|TRBV30|NA|TRBJ2-2
CAWSVRPGANTGELFF
TGTGCCTGGAGTGTACGGCCAGGGGCGAACACCGGGGAGCTGTTTTTT
>NA|TRBV19|TRBD2|TRBJ2-3
CASSMTSGRITDTQYF
TGTGCCAGTAGTATGACTAGCGGGAGGATCACAGATACGCAGTATTTT
>NA|TRBV6-5|TRBD1|TRBJ1-1
CASSYGVTGGIEAFF
TGTGCCAGCAGTTACGGTGTAACAGGGGGCATTGAAGCTTTCTTT
>NA|TRBV10-3|NA|TRBJ1-4
CAISESRAGDEKLFF
TGTGCCATCAGTGAGTCGAGGGCAGGGGACGAAAAACTGTTTTTT
>NA|TRBV5-1|TRBD2|TRBJ2-1
CASSSPLAGGPIYNEQFF
TGCGCCAGCAGCTCACCACTAGCGGGGGGGCCAATCTACAATGAGCAGTTCTTC
>NA|TRBV7-2|TRBD1|TRBJ1-2
CASSFMGQASFYGYTF
TGTGCCAGCAGCTTCATGGGACAGGCTTCTTTCTATGGCTACACCTTC
>once|TRBV10-3|TRBD1|TRBJ2-1
CAIGTGFNEQFF
TGTGCCATCGGGACAGGGTTTAATGAGCAGTTCTTC
>NA|TRBV7-6|TRBD1|TRBJ2-5
CASSGSGEQGYQETQYF
TGTGCCAGCAGCGGGAGCGGCGAACAGGGGTACCAAGAGACCCAGTACTTC
>few|TRBV27|NA|TRBJ1-2
CATRNKGGANYGYTF
TGTGCCACCCGAAATAAAGGGGGAGCTAACTATGGCTACACCTTC
>NA|TRBV6-2/TRBV6-3|NA|TRBJ1-1
CASSYSFGSPGTEAFF
TGTGCCAGCAGTTACTCATTCGGGTCCCCCGGCACTGAAGCTTTCTTT
>NA|TRBV5-1|TRBD1|TRBJ1-5
CASSLGDRDQPQHF
TGCGCCAGCAGCTTGGGGGACAGGGATCAGCCCCAGCATTTT
>NA|TRBV6-6|NA|TRBJ1-3
CASSSTALSGNTIYF
TGTGCCAGCAGTTCGACAGCGCTCTCTGGAAACACCATATATTTT
>NA|TRBV7-2|NA|TRBJ1-5
CASSNSANQPQHF
TGTGCCAGCAGTAACAGTGCTAATCAGCCCCAGCATTTT
>NA|TRBV29-1|NA|TRBJ1-4
CSVGEILNEKLFF
TGCAGCGTCGGGGAGATCTTGAATGAAAAACTGTTTTTT
>NA|TRBV30|NA|TRBJ1-4
CAWSVLPGRGEKLFF
TGTGCCTGGAGTGTACTTCCAGGGAGGGGAGAAAAACTGTTTTTT
>once|TRBV5-4|NA|TRBJ2-1
CASSLGRGDNEQFF
TGTGCCAGCAGCTTGGGGAGGGGCGACAATGAGCAGTTCTTC
>once|TRBV9|TRBD2|TRBJ2-1
CASSKLPGTSGSPLNEQFF
TGTGCCAGCAGCAAGTTACCCGGGACTAGCGGGAGCCCCCTCAATGAGCAGTTCTTC
>NA|TRBV6-1|NA|TRBJ1-5
CASSELGARSYSNQPQHF
TGTGCCAGCAGTGAGCTAGGGGCGCGATCGTATAGCAATCAGCCCCAGCATTTT
>NA|TRBV4-1|NA|TRBJ2-7
CASSQDGGASSSYEQYF
TGCGCCAGCAGCCAAGATGGGGGGGCCTCCAGCTCCTACGAGCAGTACTTC
>NA|TRBV28|NA|TRBJ1-2
CASSTTFGQPYISGYTF
TGTGCCAGCAGCACCACCTTCGGACAGCCCTATATTTCTGGCTACACCTTC
>NA|TRBV6-5|NA|TRBJ1-5
CASSYAVGNQPQHF
TGTGCCAGCAGTTACGCGGTGGGCAATCAGCCCCAGCATTTT
>few|TRBV9|TRBD1|TRBJ1-4
CASSVGQGAYEKLFF
TGTGCCAGCAGCGTAGGACAGGGGGCGTATGAAAAACTGTTTTTT
>NA|TRBV27|NA|TRBJ1-4
CASSRRGVREANEKLFF
TGTGCCAGCTCGAGGCGGGGGGTGAGGGAGGCTAATGAAAAACTGTTTTTT
>NA|TRBV7-3|TRBD2|TRBJ2-1
CASSDDDREGEYNEQFF
TGTGCCAGCAGCGACGATGATCGGGAGGGGGAGTACAATGAGCAGTTCTTC
>once|TRBV19|NA|TRBJ1-2
CASSIGRGSGYTF
TGTGCCAGTAGTATCGGGAGGGGCTCTGGCTACACCTTC
>NA|TRBV7-2|NA|TRBJ2-7
CASSLVSGTYEQYF
TGTGCCAGCAGCTTGGTCTCCGGGACCTACGAGCAGTACTTC
>NA|TRBV30|TRBD1|TRBJ1-1
CAWSVRGGVTEAFF
TGTGCCTGGAGTGTACGAGGGGGCGTCACTGAAGCTTTCTTT
>NA|TRBV5-1|TRBD1|TRBJ1-2
CASSSVGQDYGYTF
TGCGCCAGCAGCTCTGTTGGACAGGACTATGGCTACACCTTC
>NA|TRBV7-2|TRBD1|TRBJ2-2
CASSLLGGIGGELFF
TGTGCCAGCAGCTTATTAGGGGGCATCGGCGGGGAGCTGTTTTTT
>NA|TRBV5-8|NA|TRBJ2-5
CASSFDRMGETQYF
TGTGCCAGCAGCTTTGACAGGATGGGAGAGACCCAGTACTTC
>NA|TRBV6-5|NA|TRBJ1-5
CASSRLTGNQPQHF
TGTGCCAGCAGTAGATTGACAGGCAATCAGCCCCAGCATTTT
>NA|TRBV27|NA|TRBJ1-1
CASSWQGSPEAFF
TGTGCCAGCAGTTGGCAGGGTTCCCCTGAAGCTTTCTTT
>NA|TRBV29-1|TRBD1|TRBJ1-5
CSVDWGQASNQPQHF
TGCAGCGTTGATTGGGGACAGGCTAGCAATCAGCCCCAGCATTTT
>NA|TRBV7-2|NA|TRBJ2-7
CASSLRGLGSYEQYF
TGTGCCAGCAGCCTTAGGGGGTTGGGTTCCTACGAGCAGTACTTC
>NA|TRBV28|NA|TRBJ2-1
CASSHLSSYNEQFF
TGTGCCAGCAGTCACCTTAGCTCCTACAATGAGCAGTTCTTC
>NA|TRBV7-2|NA|TRBJ1-2
CASSPDSVIDLYGYTF
TGTGCCAGCAGCCCGGACAGCGTCATCGACCTCTATGGCTACACCTTC